This TCR beta chain is from a study of identical twins. Study-level points and caveats: Twins shared beta out-of-frame sequences in excess, but this excess was weaker. Invariant MAIT and iNKT cells are populations that could partly confound zero-insertion analyses.

Only a few counts were recorded for this clonotype. The antigen remains undetermined. The CDR3 consists of 15 residues. Germline lookup yields CDR1 SGHTA and CDR2 FQGNSA. Trimming cost V 5 bases and J 2 bases, with 13 bases left between them. In TCRdb, the 5' RACE reads were re-called with MiXCR into one record per CDR3 protein. The sample consists of some 230,000 distinct CDR3 sequences, 5% to 7% of them appearing once. This sample was also put to use in a study of T cells expressing NK-cell markers. Per that paper: With respect to HCMV, most of the eight sequenced donors were seropositive, and one was seronegative.

The specimen was CD8+ T cells sorted from blood. This TCR came from a woman under 30 in good health. The V call is TRBV7-2, the J call TRBJ2-1; D possibly corresponds to TRBD2 (6 bases). The DNA of the CDR3 is TGTGCCAGCAGCACTGGGGGGACGGCCTACAATGAGCAGTTCTTC. This gives the protein CASSTGGTAYNEQFF.